This T cell receptor beta chain was sequenced in a study of T cells after yellow fever vaccination (dated by TCRdb to between 2018 and 2020). Some background on the complete study: The SMART-Seq v4 Ultra Low Input RNA kit was used to prepare libraries from fractions with low cell numbers. Two healthy male donors, one aged 18 to 29 and one aged 30 to 40 years, were included in the cohort. To track T-cell clones before and after primary and booster YFV17D yellow fever vaccination, bulk TCR alpha and beta repertoires were sequenced longitudinally. Blood was drawn at multiple timepoints before and after primary and secondary immunization, with bulk PBMC replicates and cell subsets isolated.

Sample treatment or condition, as interpreted from the label and publication: live attenuated yellow fever vaccine strain. At each blood-draw timepoint, two biological replicates of bulk PBMCs were collected. PBMCs were isolated from peripheral blood using a standard Ficoll-Paque protocol. TriZol was used to extract RNA from bulk PBMCs, CD4 and CD8 fractions, and dextramer-positive and dextramer-negative fractions. The listed sequencing device is Illumina NovaSeq 6000. Synthesis of TCR cDNA relied on 5'RACE template switching, a step that introduced a universal primer site along with unique molecular identifiers. cDNA synthesis was primed from both the TCR alpha and TCR beta constant segments. Library amplification used two PCR steps, and the second PCR step added sample barcodes and sequencing adapters. Sequencing of libraries was performed on Illumina HiSeq 2500 (2x100 bp) or NovaSeq (2x150 bp). The source study handled its data this way. MIGEC was used to demultiplex reads and collapse the reads into UMI consensus sequences, and MiXCR was used for V(D)J alignment. Clonotypes responding to the vaccine were identified with edgeR on replicate PBMC samples, with the criteria of FDR below 0.01 and a log2 fold change above 5 up to day 15. Each bulk clonotype was labeled CD4 or CD8 based on which sequenced repertoire, CD4 or CD8, contained the clonotype at higher abundance. The public reads were quality trimmed at Q25 with fastp and then assembled into clones with MiXCR by TCRdb, keeping productive beta chains. Under each unique CDR3 protein, matching rows form one entry showing the most common genes and DNA. The V and J calls shown here were made by TCRdb, not taken from the authors' results. The sample table contains some 250,000 distinct CDR3 sequences; only one count was recorded for roughly 3.5% of them. The top ten clonotypes cover roughly a fifth of the sample.

The investigation overall reported the following: FACS-sorted repertoires could contain abundant contaminating clonotypes from the bulk population, so computational filtering was required. Because only two donors were included in the study, the extent to which the findings can be generalized is limited. Most clones expanded after primary vaccination were re-detected after the booster (almost 98% of CD4 and 88% of CD8), suggesting broad memory maintenance. Compared with the primary T-cell response, the secondary T-cell response was faster but weaker, reaching its peak on day 5 rather than on day 15. A small share of clonotypes occurred in both CD4 and CD8 compartments, likely arising from convergent recombination.

This clonotype appeared many times. Its antigen is still unknown. It has no much larger one-base neighbor in the sample; base qualities were not kept. For CDR1 and CDR2, the germline V gene (reference sequence) lists LGHDT and YNNKEL. Unmatched junction bases come to 0, with V trimmed by 6 bases and J by 5 bases. The CDR3 has 12 amino acids, counting the end cysteine and phenylalanine. Only the CDR3 portion is preserved as DNA: 36 bases, with reading frame beginning at the first base. The sequence was obtained from a man in his late teens or twenties who received the YFV17D yellow fever vaccine. Material: PBMCs, obtained 15 days after the yellow fever booster vaccination. The chain is encoded by TRBV3-1 joined to TRBJ2-7; TRBD2 lines up with 11 middle nucleotides. The CDR3: CASRGLADEQYF. DNA sequence: TGTGCCAGCAGGGGACTAGCGGACGAGCAGTACTTC.